This TCR beta chain was recovered during a study of blood T cell repertoires in COVID-19. Study in general: From T cells, B-cell-depleted T cells, or PBMCs came the material, which was cDNA or gDNA.

In assigning cohorts, the study relied on participant-reported clinical history. Per the study methods: Estimation of nucleated cell counts relied on the amplification of reference gene primers. Profiled with immunoSEQ multiplex PCR; TCRdb holds only in-frame clones, not every one. D and trimming were read from the DNA, whereas the V and J calls and clone size are those reported in that table. In the table there are about 440,000 clones, roughly 91% of which are singletons. The receptor comes from a man younger than 35 who had recovered from COVID-19. Sequenced material: PBMCs or T cells enriched from blood (not recorded which).

The chain's CDR3 is CASSLRLGLQRTSYEQYF. The CDR3 nucleotides read TGTGCCAGCAGCCTAAGACTAGGGCTGCAGCGGACCTCCTACGAGCAGTACTTC. V usage is TRBV7-9 and J usage is TRBJ2-7; D might be TRBD2 (6 bases). CDR1 and CDR2 from the germline V gene are SEHNR and FQNEAQ (reference sequence). The CDR3 runs 18 residues. V lost 5 bases, J lost 0 bases, and 23 bases lay in between.